This TCR beta chain stems from a study of blood T cell repertoires in COVID-19. Study context: PBMCs, B-cell-depleted T cells, or T cells provided the cDNA or gDNA that made up the material.

Germline assignment: CDR1 MNHEY and CDR2 SMNVEV (reference sequence). V was shortened by 4 bases and J by 5 bases, with 14 bases between the two germline ends. The CDR3 is made up of 14 amino acids. Profiling relied on immunoSEQ multiplex PCR, and the TCRdb table lists in-frame clones only, not all of them. The repertoire consists of approximately 100,000 clones, with approximately 90% occurring once and the leading ten covering 15% to 20%. The sample comprised peripheral blood. The genes are TRBV27 and TRBJ1-2, with unresolved D. The source of this sequence is a human donor with acute or convalescent COVID-19. The donor label of this sample is uncertain. CDR3 DNA sequence: TGTGCCAGCAGTTCTGGAGATCTACTGTATGGCTACACCTTC. Its translation: CASSSGDLLYGYTF.